The 17 T cell receptor beta chains below were found in one sample sequenced in a study of CXCR3-negative and CXCR3-positive naive CD8 T cells. These TCRs' antigens remain unknown. Study outcomes and limitations: Hydrophobicity of TRB CDR3s was greater in CXCR3-positive naive cells than in CXCR3-negative naive cells.

The libraries of TRB cDNA were prepared using 5' RACE with UMI labels. TCRdb reprocessed the 5' RACE reads and stores each CDR3 protein as one record, lacking DNA. In all, the sample yields around 63,000 distinct CDR3 sequences. What was sequenced was naive CXCR3+ CD8+ T cells from blood. Subset described: CD45RO-CCR7+CD27+CD95- naive CD8+ T cells expressing CXCR3 (TNR3+). The receptors were gathered from a human donor in good health. Some clones in this sample may be carry-over from other donors' samples.

This chain connects TRBV28 to TRBJ1-5; lacking DNA, the TRBD1 call made by TCRdb goes unchecked. Per germline, CDR1 MDHEN and CDR2 SYDVKM. The CDR3 contains 15 residues. The CDR3 loop is CASSWDREDNQPQHF. The whole variable domain, remainder taken from reference TRBV28 and TRBJ1-5, is DVKVTQSSRYLVKRTGEKVFLECVQDMDHENMFWYRQDPGLGLRLIYFSYDVKMKEKGDIPEGYSVSREKKERFSLILESASTNQTSMYLCASSWDREDNQPQHFGDGTRLSIL.

This chain uses TRBV7-2 with TRBJ2-3; the TCRdb call, TRBD2, lacks DNA for checking. The CDR3 sequence is 17 residues long. Germline assignment: CDR1 SGHTA and CDR2 FQGNSA. The CDR3 region is CASSLDNGGAFTDTQYF.

The chain uses TRBV7-8 and TRBJ2-7. The CDR3 is 14 amino acids. CDR1 is SGHVS, CDR2 FQNEAQ, per germline. CDR3 amino acids: CASSLALVSYEQYF.

The V and J genes are TRBV6-5 and TRBJ1-1. Germline CDR1 and CDR2: MNHEY and SVGAGI. CDR3 length: 15 residues. CDR3 sequence: CASSYSYTGNTEAFF.

The genes are TRBV28 and TRBJ2-7; lacking DNA, the TRBD1 call made by TCRdb goes unchecked. Germline V gives CDR1 MDHEN, CDR2 SYDVKM. This CDR3 has 15 amino acids. The CDR3 spells CASSYPGQSTYEQYF.

This chain connects TRBV27 to TRBJ1-1; TCRdb returns TRBD1, unconfirmable since there is no DNA. Germline CDR1 and CDR2: MNHEY and SMNVEV (reference sequence). CDR3 length: 13 residues. This CDR3 reads CASSFRGGTEAFF.

The rearrangement joins TRBV27 to TRBJ2-1. From germline, CDR1 is MNHEY and CDR2 SMNVEV (reference sequence). The CDR3 spans 13 residues. This CDR3 is CASSLPGYNEQFF.

The chain joins TRBV20-1 to TRBJ2-2. CDR1 DFQATT and CDR2 SNEGSKA come from the germline V gene (reference sequence). CDR3 length: 13 residues. CDR3 sequence reads: CSARGGDTGELFF.

The chain couples TRBV19 to TRBJ2-1; TCRdb's assignment of TRBD1 cannot be checked, as there is no DNA. Per germline, CDR1 LNHDA and CDR2 SQIVND (reference sequence). The length of the CDR3 is 14 residues. CDR3 sequence: CASSIAGANNEQFF.

The chain carries TRBV20-1 and TRBJ2-1. This CDR3 is 14 amino acids long. CDR1 and CDR2 from the germline V gene are DFQATT and SNEGSKA (reference sequence). The CDR3 spells CSATWRISYNEQFF.

V is TRBV7-2 and J is TRBJ1-3; TCRdb returns TRBD1, unconfirmable since there is no DNA. Germline lookup yields CDR1 SGHTA and CDR2 FQGNSA. The CDR3 has 19 amino acids. The CDR3 is CASSLFSGAEMSSGNTIYF. Drawing the rest from reference TRBV7-2 and TRBJ1-3, the complete variable domain is GAGVSQSPSNKVTEKGKDVELRCDPISGHTALYWYRQSLGQGLEFLIYFQGNSAPDKSGLPSDRFSAERTGGSVSTLTIQRTQQEDSAVYLCASSLFSGAEMSSGNTIYFGEGSWLTVV.

The V call is TRBV7-9, the J call TRBJ1-5. The CDR3 sequence is 12 residues long. Germline CDR1 is SEHNR and CDR2 is FQNEAQ (reference sequence). The CDR3 protein is CASSLEDQPQHF.

By frequency, this clonotype registers medium-sized. The V gene is TRBV7-9, the J gene TRBJ1-1; the D call from TCRdb, TRBD1, cannot be confirmed without DNA. Germline V gene sequence: CDR1 SEHNR, CDR2 FQNEAQ (reference sequence). The CDR3 has 17 residues. The CDR3 here is CASSLGGWGTENTEAFF.

This sequence joins TRBV20-1 and TRBJ2-1; TCRdb names TRBD2, which stays unverified in the absence of DNA. Germline CDR1 and CDR2: DFQATT and SNEGSKA (reference sequence). The CDR3 sequence is 14 residues long. This chain's CDR3 is CSAGGLEAYNEQFF.

The V and J genes are TRBV28 and TRBJ2-7; TCRdb designates TRBD2, a call that cannot be tested without DNA. Germline loops: CDR1 MDHEN, CDR2 SYDVKM. The CDR3 is 15 amino acids. Here the CDR3 reads CASSFGGSISYEQYF.

The chain combines TRBV20-1 with TRBJ1-1; TCRdb returns TRBD1, unconfirmable since there is no DNA. Germline CDR1 is DFQATT and CDR2 is SNEGSKA (reference sequence). This CDR3 spans 13 amino acids. The CDR3 spells CSASAGWNTEAFF.

The chain links TRBV5-1 to TRBJ2-7. The germline V gene has CDR1 SGHRS and CDR2 YFSETQ. The CDR3 totals 14 residues. Here the CDR3 reads CASSGPGLGYEQYF.